The 16 T cell receptor beta chains below come from one sample, sequenced in a study of immune evolution from preneoplasia to lung adenocarcinoma. The repertoire was sequenced with immunoSEQ multiplex PCR; TCRdb's copy has only in-frame clones and lacks some. The sample has roughly 7,300 clones; roughly 74% are singletons. The sample consisted of FFPE atypical adenomatous hyperplasia tissue from the lung. The sample's subset: atypical adenomatous hyperplasia (AAH), lung preneoplasia. The receptor set was obtained from an older donor with lung adenocarcinoma. Some clones in this sample may be carry-over from other donors' samples.

This sequence joins TRBV28 and TRBJ2-6; no clear D gene. CDR3 length: 16 amino acids. Trimming took 5 bases from V and 0 from J, leaving 11 bases between them. Germline V gives CDR1 MDHEN, CDR2 SYDVKM. The CDR3 DNA sequence: TGTGCCAGCAGTGGCTACTTGAGCTCTGGGGCCAACGTCCTGACTTTC. Protein product: CASSGYLSSGANVLTF.

This clone was seen only a few times. This chain connects TRBV6-5 to TRBJ1-1; 7 bases align to TRBD1. The CDR3 has 14 amino acids. CDR1 MNHEY and CDR2 SVGAGI come from the germline V gene. J was trimmed by 1 base and V by 7 bases; bases with no gene match: 6. The CDR3 loop is CASKQGEANTEAFF. DNA of the CDR3: TGTGCCAGCAAGCAGGGGGAGGCGAACACTGAAGCTTTCTTT.

In its sample, this clone was seen once. This chain connects TRBV30 to TRBJ2-1; D not certain. Germline V gene lookup returns CDR1 GTSNPN and CDR2 SVGIG (reference sequence). Trimming stripped 1 base from V and 5 bases from J, with 9 bases between. The CDR3 is 13 amino acids. For the CDR3, the DNA is TGTGCCTGGAGTGCAAGTGGGGACAATGAGCAGTTCTTC. Its translation: CAWSASGDNEQFF.

The CDR3 loop reads CASSLEPNTEAFF. The CDR3 DNA reads as TGTGCCAGCAGCTTAGAGCCAAACACTGAAGCTTTCTTT. The V gene is TRBV7-8, the J gene TRBJ1-1; D gene ambiguous. This CDR3 comprises 13 residues. Germline CDR1 and CDR2: SGHVS and FQNEAQ. Trimming left V 1 base short and J 2 bases short, with 5 bases between.

This chain links TRBV29-1 with TRBJ2-1, with D possibly being TRBD1 (6 bases). Germline V gene data show CDR1 as SQVTM and CDR2 as ANQGSEA. This CDR3 spans 13 amino acids. V was cut by 6 bases and J by 5 bases, with 14 bases left in between. CDR3 region: CSVVLQGHNEQFF. The CDR3 DNA reads TGCAGCGTGGTCCTACAGGGACACAATGAGCAGTTCTTC.

The chain links TRBV30 to TRBJ2-1; 13 bases line up with TRBD2. In germline, CDR1 is GTSNPN, CDR2 SVGIG (reference sequence). CDR3 size: 14 residues. V shed 3 bases, J shed 8 bases, and the junction held 4 bases outside the gene matches. The CDR3 spells CAWSRLAGGDEQFF. DNA of the CDR3: TGTGCCTGGAGCCGACTAGCGGGAGGTGATGAGCAGTTCTTC.

This chain joins TRBV29-1 and TRBJ2-7, with D possibly matching TRBD1 (5 bases). The CDR3 runs to 14 residues. V was cut by 6 bases and J by 2 bases, with 17 bases left in between. CDR1 and CDR2 from the germline V gene are SQVTM and ANQGSEA. In DNA form, the CDR3 reads TGCAGCGTCCAACAACGGGTAGGGGCCTACGAGCAGTACTTC. Protein product: CSVQQRVGAYEQYF.

The chain combines TRBV5-4 with TRBJ1-5; 8 bases are shared with TRBD1. The CDR3 contains 18 residues. CDR1 and CDR2 (germline): SGHNT, YYREEE (reference sequence). V shed 8 bases and J 4 bases; nucleotides not matched to a gene: 20. The CDR3 is CASFPAGTGGGVNQPQHF. The DNA of the CDR3 is TGTGCCAGTTTTCCGGCCGGGACAGGAGGAGGGGTTAATCAGCCCCAGCATTTT. Full variable domain (missing parts from reference TRBV5-4 and TRBJ1-5): ETGVTQSPTHLIKTRGQQVTLRCSSQSGHNTVSWYQQALGQGPQFIFQYYREEENGRGNFPPRFSGLQFPNYSSELNVNALELDDSALYLCASFPAGTGGGVNQPQHFGDGTRLSIL.

The chain joins TRBV5-1 to TRBJ2-5; D ambiguous. CDR3 length: 14 residues. Germline V gives CDR1 SGHRS, CDR2 YFSETQ. V lost 4 bases, J lost 5 bases, and 15 bases lay in between. The DNA of the CDR3 is TGCGCCAGCAGCCCAAAACCCCCGGCCGAGACCCAGTACTTC. It specifies CASSPKPPAETQYF.

This chain uses TRBV4-1 with TRBJ2-5; the D is unclear. V dropped 0 bases and J dropped 10 bases, with 15 bases sitting between them. The germline gives CDR1 MGHRA, CDR2 YSYEKL. This CDR3 contains 14 residues. The CDR3 DNA sequence: TGCGCCAGCAGCCAAGATCAAGGACCGCTGCACCAGTACTTC. It yields the protein CASSQDQGPLHQYF.

This CDR3 reads CASSGQGSHEQYF. CDR3 DNA sequence: TGTGCCAGCAGTGGACAGGGGAGCCACGAGCAGTACTTC. The chain couples TRBV2 to TRBJ2-7; 8 bases are shared with TRBD1. Germline assignment: CDR1 SNHLY and CDR2 FYNNEI. V was clipped by 4 bases and J by 5 bases; unmatched bases: 4. The CDR3 length is 13 residues.

V is TRBV28 and J is TRBJ2-6; D not certain. Germline V gene data show CDR1 as MDHEN and CDR2 as SYDVKM. This CDR3 comprises 14 residues. Trimming removed 3 bases at V and 0 bases at J, with 3 bases between. The CDR3 protein is CASSFSSGANVLTF. The CDR3 DNA reads as TGTGCCAGCAGTTTCAGCTCTGGGGCCAACGTCCTGACTTTC.

V gene TRBV29-1 combines with J gene TRBJ1-2, with 9 bases lining up with TRBD1. V shed 1 base and J 7 bases; nucleotides not matched to a gene: 7. This CDR3 is 14 amino acids long. Germline V gene lookup returns CDR1 SQVTM and CDR2 ANQGSEA. In DNA form, the CDR3 reads TGCAGCGTTGAAGTATCCGGGACAGGGTTTGGCTACACCTTC. Translation gives CSVEVSGTGFGYTF.

The chain links TRBV30 to TRBJ1-2, with 7 bases lining up with TRBD1. V shed 0 bases, J shed 4 bases, and the junction held 8 bases outside the gene matches. Per the germline V gene, CDR1 is GTSNPN and CDR2 is SVGIG (reference sequence). The CDR3 has 15 amino acids. The CDR3 spells CAWSVRNRGSYGYTF. The DNA of the CDR3 is TGTGCCTGGAGTGTACGAAACAGGGGATCCTATGGCTACACCTTC.

The chain carries TRBV6-1 and TRBJ2-5; unclear D gene. Trimming stripped 4 bases from V and 5 bases from J, with 11 bases between. The CDR3 loop spans 13 amino acids. Germline V gives CDR1 MNHNS, CDR2 SASEGT. The CDR3 loop is CASSADPQETQYF. DNA for the CDR3: TGTGCCAGCAGTGCGGACCCTCAGGAGACCCAGTACTTC.

CDR3 sequence reads: CASSPQGQGTGELFF. For the CDR3, the DNA is TGTGCCAGCAGCCCACAGGGACAGGGGACCGGGGAGCTGTTTTTT. The chain couples TRBV4-2 to TRBJ2-2; 10 nucleotides agree with TRBD1. The CDR3 sequence is 15 residues long. Germline CDR1 is LGHNA and CDR2 is YNFKEQ. V shed 4 bases and J 5 bases; nucleotides not matched to a gene: 4.